These T cell receptor beta chains were read from a single sample in a study of T cell changes during pregnancy in multiple sclerosis. Method: immunoSEQ multiplex PCR; TCRdb's copy keeps in-frame clones and lacks some. The sample lists about 40,000 clones; 88% were seen once. The sample was peripheral blood, taken in the first trimester of pregnancy. Receptors were obtained from a female donor in good health, enrolled as a control in a pregnancy study. Each CDR3 is given with its conserved first and last residue. A D gene is named only where the DNA matches it firmly.

>TRBJ1-4|TRBV6-6|NA
TGTGCCAGCAGTATCCCCCCGGGGGGTAAGGAAAAACTGTTTTTT
CASSIPPGGKEKLFF
>TRBJ2-3|TRBV10-3|NA
TGTGCCATGGGGGGAGATATTAGCACAGATACGCAGTATTTT
CAMGGDISTDTQYF
>TRBJ2-3|TRBV10-1|TRBD2
TGCGCCAGCAGTGAGCAGCGGGGGAGCACAGATACGCAGTATTTT
CASSEQRGSTDTQYF
>TRBJ1-6|TRBV4-2|NA
TGTGCCAGCAGCCAAGATAGAGGCTCTCGCTCCTATAATTCACCCCTCCACTTT
CASSQDRGSRSYNSPLHF
>TRBJ2-7|TRBV11-1|NA
TGTGCCAGCACCCCCGGCGGCAGCCCGGGGTGGGAGCAGTACTTC
CASTPGGSPGWEQYF
>TRBJ1-5|TRBV19|NA
TGTGCCAGTAGTATCGTAGATCAGCCCCAGCATTTT
CASSIVDQPQHF
>TRBJ2-5|TRBV7-2|TRBD2
TGTGCCAGCAGCTTGGCGGGGGGGAAGGAGACCCAGTACTTC
CASSLAGGKETQYF
>TRBJ1-1|TRBV7-6|NA
TGTGCCAGCAGCTTAGACGGGTCGAACACTGAAGCTTTCTTT
CASSLDGSNTEAFF
>TRBJ2-3|TRBV6-1|NA
TGTGCCAGCAGTGATTCGGCAGGGCGAGATACGCAGTATTTT
CASSDSAGRDTQYF
>TRBJ2-1|TRBV15|TRBD2
TGTGCCACCAGCAGAGACCCCGGGACTAGCGGATACAATGAGCAGTTCTTC
CATSRDPGTSGYNEQFF
>TRBJ2-5|TRBV29-1|NA
TGCAGCACCTGGCGTCGGGAAGAAAAGACCCAGTACTTC
CSTWRREEKTQYF
>TRBJ2-2|TRBV2|NA
TGTGCCAGCAGTGAAAGTAGGACACTTATTGAGCTGTTTTTT
CASSESRTLIELFF
>TRBJ2-3|TRBV9|TRBD1
TGTGCCAGCAGCGTCTTCGACAGGGCCAGCACAGATACGCAGTATTTT
CASSVFDRASTDTQYF
>TRBJ1-1|TRBV10-3|NA
TGTGCCATCAGTGAGATGAGGGACTGGGACACTGAAGCTTTCTTT
CAISEMRDWDTEAFF
>TRBJ2-2|TRBV15|NA
TGTGCCACCAGCAGAGAGGAGGGGTCGAACACCGGGGAGCTGTTTTTT
CATSREEGSNTGELFF